These T cell receptor beta chains were read from a single sample in a study of blood T cell repertoires in COVID-19. Method: immunoSEQ multiplex PCR; TCRdb's copy keeps in-frame clones and lacks some. The table includes hundreds of thousands of clones, roughly 83% detected once. The sample was peripheral blood. Every receptor here comes from a man aged 35 to 55 with acute or convalescent COVID-19. Each CDR3 is given with its conserved first and last residue. A D gene is named only where the DNA matches it firmly. Some rows mark clone size as missing; the rest say once, few, many or name a class of expanded clone.

cdr3_nt: TGTGCCTGGAGTGTACAGGACAGGGATAATTCACCCCTCCACTTT; cdr3_aa: CAWSVQDRDNSPLHF; v_call: TRBV30; clone_size: NA; d_call: TRBD1; j_call: TRBJ1-6
cdr3_nt: TGTGCCAGCAGTTTATCGGTCAGTTCCTACGAGCAGTACTTC; cdr3_aa: CASSLSVSSYEQYF; v_call: TRBV27; clone_size: NA; d_call: NA; j_call: TRBJ2-7
cdr3_nt: TGTGCCAGCAGTGAAAGAGCCGACGGAGATTATGGCTACACCTTC; cdr3_aa: CASSERADGDYGYTF; v_call: TRBV6-1; clone_size: NA; d_call: NA; j_call: TRBJ1-2
cdr3_nt: TGCGCCAGCAGCCACAGTTTACTAGCTTCCCGCGAGACCCAGTACTTC; cdr3_aa: CASSHSLLASRETQYF; v_call: TRBV5-1; clone_size: NA; d_call: NA; j_call: TRBJ2-5
cdr3_nt: TGTGCCAGCAGCTTAGGGCAGTTAGATACGCAGTATTTT; cdr3_aa: CASSLGQLDTQYF; v_call: TRBV7-3; clone_size: NA; d_call: NA; j_call: TRBJ2-3
cdr3_nt: TGTGCCAGCAGCTTAGATTCAGAGCGGGGGACCCAGTACTTC; cdr3_aa: CASSLDSERGTQYF; v_call: TRBV11-2; clone_size: NA; d_call: TRBD2; j_call: TRBJ2-5
cdr3_nt: TGTGCCAGCAGCGGGCGGACAGGGGGCGATTCACCCCTCCACTTT; cdr3_aa: CASSGRTGGDSPLHF; v_call: TRBV5-6; clone_size: few; d_call: TRBD1; j_call: TRBJ1-6
cdr3_nt: TGTGCCAGCAGTGTTGATTGGAGCTACAATGAGCAGTTCTTC; cdr3_aa: CASSVDWSYNEQFF; v_call: TRBV6-4; clone_size: NA; d_call: NA; j_call: TRBJ2-1
cdr3_nt: TGCGCCAGCAGCATGGGGAACTCAGGGCCGGGGGTTGAAGCTTTCTTT; cdr3_aa: CASSMGNSGPGVEAFF; v_call: TRBV5-1; clone_size: NA; d_call: NA; j_call: TRBJ1-1
cdr3_nt: TGCAGCGCTCAGACAGGGGAAGCTTTCTTT; cdr3_aa: CSAQTGEAFF; v_call: TRBV29-1; clone_size: NA; d_call: TRBD1; j_call: TRBJ1-1
cdr3_nt: TGTGCCAGCAGCCAAGACCCAGTGAGGTTAAACACTGAAGCTTTCTTT; cdr3_aa: CASSQDPVRLNTEAFF; v_call: TRBV3-1/TRBV3-2; clone_size: NA; d_call: NA; j_call: TRBJ1-1
cdr3_nt: TGTGCCAGCAGCCTTAGCGGGTCCAGCTCCTACAATGAGCAGTTCTTC; cdr3_aa: CASSLSGSSSYNEQFF; v_call: TRBV9; clone_size: few; d_call: TRBD2; j_call: TRBJ2-1
cdr3_nt: TGTGCCAGCAGCACTACAGGGGTGGGTGGTGGCTCCTATGGCTACACCTTC; cdr3_aa: CASSTTGVGGGSYGYTF; v_call: TRBV13; clone_size: NA; d_call: TRBD1; j_call: TRBJ1-2
cdr3_nt: TGTGCCAGCAGCCGAGGACAGGGTACTCCCCACGAGCAGTACTTC; cdr3_aa: CASSRGQGTPHEQYF; v_call: TRBV7-6; clone_size: NA; d_call: TRBD1; j_call: TRBJ2-7
cdr3_nt: TGCGCCAGCAGCCAACAGACAGGGGCTTTTCAGCCCCAGCATTTT; cdr3_aa: CASSQQTGAFQPQHF; v_call: TRBV4-3; clone_size: NA; d_call: TRBD1; j_call: TRBJ1-5
cdr3_nt: TGTGCCAGCAGCTTAGATTCGCTAGCATATTCCAATGAGCAGTTCTTC; cdr3_aa: CASSLDSLAYSNEQFF; v_call: TRBV11-3; clone_size: NA; d_call: NA; j_call: TRBJ2-1
cdr3_nt: TGTGCCAGCAGTGAAGCAGTAGAGGGGGCAGGAAACACCATATATTTT; cdr3_aa: CASSEAVEGAGNTIYF; v_call: TRBV6-1; clone_size: NA; d_call: TRBD1; j_call: TRBJ1-3
cdr3_nt: TGCGCCAGCAGCCAAGGTCCAACTAGCGGGACTGGGACCGGGGAGCTGTTTTTT; cdr3_aa: CASSQGPTSGTGTGELFF; v_call: TRBV4-1; clone_size: NA; d_call: TRBD2; j_call: TRBJ2-2
cdr3_nt: TGTGCCAGTAGTAATCCCCGGGGGATAGGCGCTACTGAAGCTTTCTTT; cdr3_aa: CASSNPRGIGATEAFF; v_call: TRBV19; clone_size: NA; d_call: NA; j_call: TRBJ1-1
cdr3_nt: TGTGCCTGGTGGTTGGGGGGGCAAACACCCCTCCACTTT; cdr3_aa: CAWWLGGQTPLHF; v_call: TRBV30; clone_size: NA; d_call: NA; j_call: TRBJ1-6
cdr3_nt: TGTGCCAGCAGTTCCATCGCAGGGGTAAGGCGCACTGAAGCTTTCTTT; cdr3_aa: CASSSIAGVRRTEAFF; v_call: TRBV28; clone_size: NA; d_call: NA; j_call: TRBJ1-1
cdr3_nt: TGTGCCAGCAGTAGCGGGAGCGACACCGGGGAGCTGTTTTTT; cdr3_aa: CASSSGSDTGELFF; v_call: TRBV6-4; clone_size: once; d_call: TRBD2; j_call: TRBJ2-2
cdr3_nt: TGTGCCAGCAGCCAAGGCCTAACAGGTAGCAATCAGCCCCAGCATTTT; cdr3_aa: CASSQGLTGSNQPQHF; v_call: TRBV4-2; clone_size: NA; d_call: NA; j_call: TRBJ1-5
cdr3_nt: TGTGCCAGCCTCTCGACAGGGTCCTACGAGCAGTACTTC; cdr3_aa: CASLSTGSYEQYF; v_call: TRBV7-9; clone_size: NA; d_call: TRBD1; j_call: TRBJ2-7
cdr3_nt: TGTGCCAGCAGATATGACAGGCTCGAAGCTTTCTTT; cdr3_aa: CASRYDRLEAFF; v_call: TRBV5-5; clone_size: NA; d_call: NA; j_call: TRBJ1-1
cdr3_nt: TGTGCCAGCAGCTTAGCTCCAGAAGCGGGTCCTAACGAGCAGTACTTC; cdr3_aa: CASSLAPEAGPNEQYF; v_call: TRBV5-5; clone_size: few; d_call: NA; j_call: TRBJ2-7
cdr3_nt: TGTGCCAGCAGCTCCCTGAATACACCGGGGATTGAGCAGTTCTTC; cdr3_aa: CASSSLNTPGIEQFF; v_call: TRBV7-8; clone_size: NA; d_call: NA; j_call: TRBJ2-1